Included here is one T cell receptor beta chain sequence, with context. Germline assignment: CDR1 SNHLY and CDR2 FYNNEI. The junction had 1 base not matched to a gene; V was cut back by 4 bases and J by 1 base. This CDR3 comprises 15 residues. The sample comes from a study of T cell changes during pregnancy in multiple sclerosis. Sequencing was performed with immunoSEQ multiplex PCR; in TCRdb, only in-frame clones are kept and a portion is missing. The sample includes around 70,000 clones, approximately 94% seen only once; the top ten take approximately 0.63%. Sequenced material: peripheral blood, taken in the third trimester of pregnancy. The chain has TRBV2 and TRBJ1-6; 7 bases are shared with TRBD1. This TCR was recovered from a female donor with multiple sclerosis, enrolled in a pregnancy study. The CDR3 bases are TGTGCCAGCAGTGTACAGGGGTCCTATAATTCACCCCTCCACTTT. It codes for CASSVQGSYNSPLHF.